This T cell receptor beta chain originates from a study of molecular identifiers for immune sequencing clone quantification. Overall study results and limits: Sizes of highly expanded clones could be underestimated through identical TCRs sharing a barcode.

Each library that profiled naive CD8 cells came from roughly 20,000 to 1,000,000 sorted cells with 10%, 30% or 50% RNA. Isolation of naive CD8 T cells was achieved by sorting on a CD8+CD4-CCR7+CD45RA+ phenotype. V was trimmed by 11 bases and J by 0 bases, leaving 17 bases between them. From germline, CDR1 is SNHLY and CDR2 FYNNEI. This CDR3 contains 15 residues. Turning to this clonotype: Its antigen is as yet unknown. A clone one base away is much larger, so this may be a read error.

Generation of bulk TCR libraries relied on previously described methods and listed TCR primers. TCRdb recomputed calls from the PCR reads with MiXCR, one row per CDR3 protein. The table shows about 640,000 distinct CDR3 sequences, with just under 20% occurring only once. This TCR derives from a human donor in good health. Some libraries in this study had Jurkat cell RNA spiked in. Sequencing was performed on naive CD8+ T cells from blood, with Jurkat cell RNA spiked in. Sample subset: FACS-sorted CD8+CD4-CCR7+CD45RA+ naive T cells. This chain connects TRBV2 to TRBJ1-5; weak D call: TRBD1 (6 bases). CDR3 residues: CASHRGVHSNQPQHF. The CDR3 bases are TGTGCCTCCCATAGGGGGGTCCATAGCAATCAGCCCCAGCATTTT.